This T cell receptor beta chain was identified during a study of beta chain features in type 1 diabetes. Only a few counts were recorded for this clone. As yet, its antigen is unknown. At the DNA level, this CDR3 is encoded by other sequences in the same sample as well. TCRB transcripts that were expressed got sequenced, as all of the isolated RNA had been reverse transcribed. Libraries were prepared by immunoSEQ multiplex PCR; TCRdb keeps only in-frame clonotypes and omits some of them. The top ten hold 0.022% of the sample, which has hundreds of thousands of clones, 13% seen once. Trimming cost V 3 bases and J 2 bases, with 10 bases left between them. CDR1 and CDR2 (germline): SQVTM, ANQGSEA. This CDR3 has 13 amino acids. Points from the study as a whole: Across all four CD4+ subsets, people with type 1 diabetes showed modestly shorter TCRB CDR3s. Reads derived from cDNA could over-represent cells showing high TCR expression.

This TCR was recovered from a man between 18 and 29 years old with type 1 diabetes. What was sequenced was naive CD4+ T cells from blood. The rearrangement links TRBV29-1 to TRBJ1-1; the D gene is possibly TRBD1 (5 bases). The CDR3 spells CSVEGRLNTEAFF. The CDR3 nucleotides are TGCAGCGTTGAGGGACGGCTAAACACTGAAGCTTTCTTT.